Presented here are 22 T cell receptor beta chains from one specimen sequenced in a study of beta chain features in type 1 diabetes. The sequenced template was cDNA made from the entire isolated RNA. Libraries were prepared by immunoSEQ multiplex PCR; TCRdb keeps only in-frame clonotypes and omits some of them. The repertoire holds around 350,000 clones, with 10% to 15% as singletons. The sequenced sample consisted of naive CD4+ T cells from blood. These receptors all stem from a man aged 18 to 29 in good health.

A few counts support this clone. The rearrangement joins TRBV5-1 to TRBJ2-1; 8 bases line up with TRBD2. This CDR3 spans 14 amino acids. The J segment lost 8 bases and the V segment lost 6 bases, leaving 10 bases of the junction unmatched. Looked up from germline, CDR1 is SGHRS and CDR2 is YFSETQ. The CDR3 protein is CASTLAGRRHEQFF. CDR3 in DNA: TGCGCCAGCACCTTAGCGGGGAGAAGGCATGAGCAGTTCTTC.

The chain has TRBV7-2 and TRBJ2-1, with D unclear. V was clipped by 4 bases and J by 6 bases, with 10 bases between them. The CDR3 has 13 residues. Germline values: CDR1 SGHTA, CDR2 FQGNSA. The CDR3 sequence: CASSSMQVNEQFF. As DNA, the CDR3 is TGTGCCAGCAGCTCGATGCAGGTCAATGAGCAGTTCTTC.

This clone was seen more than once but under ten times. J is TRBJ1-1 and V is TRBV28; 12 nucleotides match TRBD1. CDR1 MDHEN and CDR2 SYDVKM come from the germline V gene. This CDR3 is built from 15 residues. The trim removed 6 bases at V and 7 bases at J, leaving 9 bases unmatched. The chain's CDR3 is CASRRGGTGGIEAFF. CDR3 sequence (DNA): TGTGCCAGCAGGCGGGGTGGGACAGGGGGCATTGAAGCTTTCTTT.

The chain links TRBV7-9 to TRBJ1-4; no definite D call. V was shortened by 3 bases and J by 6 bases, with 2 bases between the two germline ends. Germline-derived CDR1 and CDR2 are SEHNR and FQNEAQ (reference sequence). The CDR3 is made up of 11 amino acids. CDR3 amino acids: CASSFYEKLFF. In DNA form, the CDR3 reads TGTGCCAGCAGCTTCTATGAAAAACTGTTTTTT.

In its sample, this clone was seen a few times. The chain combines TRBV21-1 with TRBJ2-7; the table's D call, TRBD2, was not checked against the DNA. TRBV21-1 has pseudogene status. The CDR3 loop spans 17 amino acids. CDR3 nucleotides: TGTGCCAGCAGCACCCCCAGACTAGCGGGAGGATTCTACGAGCAGTACTTC. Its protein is CASSTPRLAGGFYEQYF.

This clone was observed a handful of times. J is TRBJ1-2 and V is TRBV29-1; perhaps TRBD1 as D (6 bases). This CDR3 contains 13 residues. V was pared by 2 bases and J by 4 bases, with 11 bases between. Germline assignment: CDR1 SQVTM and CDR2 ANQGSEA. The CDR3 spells CSVETGSGYGYTF. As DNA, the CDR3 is TGCAGCGTTGAAACAGGGTCTGGCTATGGCTACACCTTC.

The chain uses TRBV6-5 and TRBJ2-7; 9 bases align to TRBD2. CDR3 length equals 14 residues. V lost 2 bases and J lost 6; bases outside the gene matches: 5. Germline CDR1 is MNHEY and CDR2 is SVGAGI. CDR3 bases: TGTGCCAGCAGTTACACCGGACTAGCGCGCGAGCAGTACTTC. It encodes CASSYTGLAREQYF.

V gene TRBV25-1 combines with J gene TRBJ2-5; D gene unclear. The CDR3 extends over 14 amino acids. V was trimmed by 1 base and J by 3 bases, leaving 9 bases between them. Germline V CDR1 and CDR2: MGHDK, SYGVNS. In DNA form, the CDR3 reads TGTGCCAGCAGTGAATGGGCAGCTAAAGAGACCCAGTACTTC. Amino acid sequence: CASSEWAAKETQYF.

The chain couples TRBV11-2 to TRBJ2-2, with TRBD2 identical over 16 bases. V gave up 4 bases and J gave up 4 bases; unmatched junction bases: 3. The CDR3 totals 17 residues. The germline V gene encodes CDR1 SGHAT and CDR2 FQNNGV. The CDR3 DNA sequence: TGTGCCAGCAGCTGGGGACTAGCGGGGGGGCGCACCGGGGAGCTGTTTTTT. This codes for CASSWGLAGGRTGELFF.

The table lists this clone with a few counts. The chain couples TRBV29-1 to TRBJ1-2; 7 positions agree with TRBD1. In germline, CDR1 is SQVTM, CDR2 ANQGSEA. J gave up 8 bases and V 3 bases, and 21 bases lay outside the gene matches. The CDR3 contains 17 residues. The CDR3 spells CSVDPNRRAGGLRGYTF. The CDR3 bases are TGCAGCGTTGACCCAAATAGGAGGGCAGGGGGATTGCGGGGCTACACCTTC. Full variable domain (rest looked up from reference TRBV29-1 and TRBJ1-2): SAVISQKPSRDICQRGTSLTIQCQVDSQVTMMFWYRQQPGQSLTLIATANQGSEATYESGFVIDKFPISRPNLTFSTLTVSNMSPEDSSIYLCSVDPNRRAGGLRGYTFGSGTRLTVV.

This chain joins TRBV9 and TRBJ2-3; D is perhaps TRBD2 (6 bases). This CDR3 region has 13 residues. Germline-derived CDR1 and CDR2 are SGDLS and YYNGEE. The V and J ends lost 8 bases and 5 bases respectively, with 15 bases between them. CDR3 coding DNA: TGTGCCAGTACCGGGACTGGGAGAGATACGCAGTATTTT. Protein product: CASTGTGRDTQYF.

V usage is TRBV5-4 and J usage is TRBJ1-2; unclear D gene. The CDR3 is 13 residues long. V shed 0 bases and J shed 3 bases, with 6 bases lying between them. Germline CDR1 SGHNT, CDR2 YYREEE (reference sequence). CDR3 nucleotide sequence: TGTGCCAGCAGCTTGGTCAGTCACTATGGCTACACCTTC. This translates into CASSLVSHYGYTF.

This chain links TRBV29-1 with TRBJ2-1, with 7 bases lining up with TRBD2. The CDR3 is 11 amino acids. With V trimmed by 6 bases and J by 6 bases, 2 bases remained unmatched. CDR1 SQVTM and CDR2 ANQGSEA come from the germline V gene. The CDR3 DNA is TGCAGCGTGGAGCGGGGCAATGAGCAGTTCTTC. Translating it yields CSVERGNEQFF.

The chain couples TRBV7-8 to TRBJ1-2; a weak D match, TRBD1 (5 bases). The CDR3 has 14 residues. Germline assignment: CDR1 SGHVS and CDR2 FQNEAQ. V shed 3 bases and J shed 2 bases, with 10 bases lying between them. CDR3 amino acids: CASSLGGRNYGYTF. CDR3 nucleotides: TGTGCCAGCAGCTTGGGGGGGAGGAACTATGGCTACACCTTC. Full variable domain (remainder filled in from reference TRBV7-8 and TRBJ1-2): GAGVSQSPRYKVAKRGQDVALRCDPISGHVSLFWYQQALGQGPEFLTYFQNEAQLDKSGLPSDRFFAERPEGSVSTLKIQRTQQEDSAVYLCASSLGGRNYGYTFGSGTRLTVV.

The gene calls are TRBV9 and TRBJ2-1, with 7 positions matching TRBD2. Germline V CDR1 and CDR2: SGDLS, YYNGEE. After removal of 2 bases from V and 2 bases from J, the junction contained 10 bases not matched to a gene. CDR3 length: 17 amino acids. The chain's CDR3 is CASSVSIRDYAYNEQFF. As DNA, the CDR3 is TGTGCCAGCAGCGTGTCCATCCGGGACTATGCCTACAATGAGCAGTTCTTC.

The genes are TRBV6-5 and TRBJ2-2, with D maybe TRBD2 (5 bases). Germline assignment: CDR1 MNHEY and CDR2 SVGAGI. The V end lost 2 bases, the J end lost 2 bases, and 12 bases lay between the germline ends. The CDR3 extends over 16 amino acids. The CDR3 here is CASSYTSGKNTGELFF. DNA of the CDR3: TGTGCCAGCAGTTACACTTCGGGGAAAAACACCGGGGAGCTGTTTTTT.

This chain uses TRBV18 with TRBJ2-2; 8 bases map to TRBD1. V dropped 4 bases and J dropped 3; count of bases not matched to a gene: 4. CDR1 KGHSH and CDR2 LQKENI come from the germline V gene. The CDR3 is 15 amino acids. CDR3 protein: CASSQDRGDTGELFF. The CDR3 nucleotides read TGTGCCAGCTCACAAGACAGGGGTGACACCGGGGAGCTGTTTTTT.

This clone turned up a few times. CDR3 protein: CASSAGTRSYNEQFF. The CDR3, as DNA: TGTGCCAGCAGCGCAGGGACTCGGTCCTACAATGAGCAGTTCTTC. The V gene is TRBV9, the J gene TRBJ2-1, with D possibly matching TRBD2 (6 bases). The ends were cut back, 3 bases at V and 1 base at J, with 11 bases in the middle. CDR1 and CDR2 (germline): SGDLS, YYNGEE. This CDR3 comprises 15 residues.

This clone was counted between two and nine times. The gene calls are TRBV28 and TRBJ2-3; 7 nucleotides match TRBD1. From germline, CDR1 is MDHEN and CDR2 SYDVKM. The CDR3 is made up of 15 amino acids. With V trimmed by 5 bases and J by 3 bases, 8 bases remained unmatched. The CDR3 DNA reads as TGTGCCAGCAGTCTAAGACAGGGAGTTACAGATACGCAGTATTTT. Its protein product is CASSLRQGVTDTQYF.

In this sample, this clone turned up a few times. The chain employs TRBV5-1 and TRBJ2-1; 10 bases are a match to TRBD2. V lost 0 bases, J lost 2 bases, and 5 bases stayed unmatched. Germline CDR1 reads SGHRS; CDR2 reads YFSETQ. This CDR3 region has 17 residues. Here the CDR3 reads CASSLEAGGGAYNEQFF. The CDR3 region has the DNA TGCGCCAGCAGCTTGGAAGCGGGAGGGGGAGCCTACAATGAGCAGTTCTTC.

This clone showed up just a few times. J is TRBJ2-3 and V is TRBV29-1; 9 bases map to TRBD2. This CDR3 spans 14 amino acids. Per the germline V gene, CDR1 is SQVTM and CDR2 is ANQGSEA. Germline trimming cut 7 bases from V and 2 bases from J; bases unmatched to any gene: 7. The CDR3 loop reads CSARLAEFTDTQYF. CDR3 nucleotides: TGCAGCGCCCGACTAGCGGAGTTCACAGATACGCAGTATTTT.

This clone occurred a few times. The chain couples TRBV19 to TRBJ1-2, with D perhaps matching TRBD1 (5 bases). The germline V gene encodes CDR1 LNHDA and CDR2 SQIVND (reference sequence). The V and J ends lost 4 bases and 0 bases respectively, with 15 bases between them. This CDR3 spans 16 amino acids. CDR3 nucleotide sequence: TGTGCCAGTAGTACTACAGGAGAAAGTCCTAACTATGGCTACACCTTC. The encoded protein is CASSTTGESPNYGYTF.